Listed below are T cell receptor beta chains from one sample, sequenced in a study of cytomegalovirus exposure and HLA in healthy donors. Only in-frame clones appear in the TCRdb table, and some are missing; sequencing was by immunoSEQ multiplex PCR. In the table there are under 200,000 clones, 65% to 90% of which are singletons. The source material was PBMCs. The receptors stem from a woman between 18 and 30 years old in good health and CMV-seronegative. The CDR3 runs from the conserved cysteine through the conserved F or W. The D gene is left open where the match is weak. Rows may omit the clone size; those that give it use once, few, many or a size class.

v_gene	j_gene	d_gene	abundance	CDR3nt	CDR3aa
TRBV30	TRBJ1-2	-	-	TGTGCCTGGAGTGACACAGGTTTCTATGGCTACACCTTC	CAWSDTGFYGYTF
TRBV2	TRBJ1-1	-	-	TGTGCCAGCCTGTCGAACACTGAAGCTTTCTTT	CASLSNTEAFF
TRBV28	TRBJ2-7	TRBD1	once	TGTGCCAGCAGCCCCGGGACAGGGGTCTACGAGCAGTACTTC	CASSPGTGVYEQYF
TRBV7-8	TRBJ2-7	TRBD2	-	TGTGCCAGCAGCTTAGAGGTCCTAGCGGGGGGACCCTACGAGCAGTACTTC	CASSLEVLAGGPYEQYF
TRBV27	TRBJ2-1	-	few	TGTGCCAGCACTCCCTACTCGAGCGGCCCTCGTGATGAGCAGTTCTTC	CASTPYSSGPRDEQFF
TRBV5-4	TRBJ2-2	-	-	TGTGCCAGCAGCTTGCAAGGTCAGGTCCCCCGGGAGCTGTTTTTT	CASSLQGQVPRELFF
TRBV7-2	TRBJ1-2	-	-	TGTGCCAGCAGTACCGCAGACGGGGCGCGGGGCTATGGCTACACCTTC	CASSTADGARGYGYTF
TRBV10-3	TRBJ2-7	-	-	TGTGCCATCAGTGGCAGCTACGAGCAGTACTTC	CAISGSYEQYF
TRBV11-2	TRBJ2-1	-	-	TGTGCCAGCAGCTTAGGAGGGTTACGTCGTTCATCCAATGAGCAGTTCTTC	CASSLGGLRRSSNEQFF
TRBV4-2	TRBJ2-5	TRBD2	-	TGTGCCAGCAGTTTAGCGGGGGGGTCGGAGGAGACCCAGTACTTC	CASSLAGGSEETQYF
TRBV2	TRBJ2-5	TRBD1	-	TGTGCCAGCCACGGACAGGGGAGGGGTTGGGCCCAGTACTTC	CASHGQGRGWAQYF
TRBV30	TRBJ1-1	-	-	TGTGCCTGGAGTGCACTGGGGCACACTGAAGCTTTCTTT	CAWSALGHTEAFF
TRBV4-1	TRBJ1-4	-	-	TGCGCCAGCAGCCAAGCTTTAATCACGGGGAATGAAAAACTGTTTTTT	CASSQALITGNEKLFF
TRBV11-2	TRBJ2-7	TRBD1	-	TGTGCCAGCAGCTCCATTAGACAGGGCCACTACGAGCAGTACTTC	CASSSIRQGHYEQYF
TRBV28	TRBJ2-3	-	-	TGTGCCAGCAGCACCTTCCCGGACAGCGAGGCGCAGTATTTT	CASSTFPDSEAQYF
TRBV19	TRBJ2-7	TRBD2	-	TGTGCCAGTCGATCGACTAGCGGGCTGCAGTACTTC	CASRSTSGLQYF
TRBV5-1	TRBJ2-6	-	-	TGCGCCAGCAGCTCGGAATCCGGGGTTCTCTCTGGGGCCAACGTCCTGACTTTC	CASSSESGVLSGANVLTF
TRBV4-1	TRBJ1-1	-	-	TGCGCCAGCAGCCCTGGGGGAGGGAAAGGGATGAACACTGAAGCTTTCTTT	CASSPGGGKGMNTEAFF
TRBV28	TRBJ2-7	-	-	TGTGCCAGCAGTATACAGGGCCCAGCCTCCTACGAGCAGTACTTC	CASSIQGPASYEQYF
TRBV20-1	TRBJ1-5	-	once	TGCAGTGCTGGCTTAGGGGGGGCCCAGCATTTT	CSAGLGGAQHF
TRBV6-5	TRBJ1-1	TRBD1	-	TGTGCCAGCAGTTCCACCTGGACAGGGGGCTCCACTGAAGCTTTCTTT	CASSSTWTGGSTEAFF
TRBV28	TRBJ1-1	TRBD1	-	TGTGCCAGCAGTTTCCAACAGGGGACGGTGAACACTGAAGCTTTCTTT	CASSFQQGTVNTEAFF
TRBV4-1	TRBJ2-1	-	-	TGCGCCAGCAGCCAACCTTCCGCCTACAATGAGCAGTTCTTC	CASSQPSAYNEQFF
TRBV7-9	TRBJ2-7	-	-	TGTGCCAGCAGCTTCGGGCAAAGGGGTGGGTACGAGCAGTACTTC	CASSFGQRGGYEQYF
TRBV7-7	TRBJ2-5	TRBD2	-	TGTGCCAGCAGCTTAGTCGGGGGGGAGTTCCAAGAGACCCAGTACTTC	CASSLVGGEFQETQYF
TRBV7-2	TRBJ2-3	-	-	TGTGCCAGCAGCTCTCCTCCGGGACTCTCTTACACAGATACGCAGTATTTT	CASSSPPGLSYTDTQYF
TRBV7-9	TRBJ1-2	-	-	TGTGCCAGCAGCTTAGTTCCAGGGGAGGGATATGGCTACACCTTC	CASSLVPGEGYGYTF
TRBV12-5	TRBJ2-1	-	-	TGTGCTAGTGGTGCAGGGTTACCCCAGAACAATGAGCAGTTCTTC	CASGAGLPQNNEQFF
TRBV9	TRBJ2-3	TRBD2	-	TGTGCCAGCAGCGTAGCTACTAGCGGGGGGGGGAAGCAGTATTTT	CASSVATSGGGKQYF
TRBV7-8	TRBJ2-4	TRBD1	-	TGTGCCAGCAAACCCGACAGGGGGGTAGCCAAAAACATTCAGTACTTC	CASKPDRGVAKNIQYF
TRBV4-2	TRBJ2-7	-	-	TGTGCCAGCAGCCAAGATACTGCCATCTCTTACGAGCAGTACTTC	CASSQDTAISYEQYF
TRBV28	TRBJ1-1	TRBD1	-	TGTGCCAGCAGTCCGGGACAGGGGGTTCACACTGAAGCTTTCTTT	CASSPGQGVHTEAFF
TRBV13	TRBJ2-1	-	-	TGTGCCAGCAGCATCGTAGACAATGAGCAGTTCTTC	CASSIVDNEQFF
TRBV6-5	TRBJ2-1	-	-	TGTGCCAGCAGTTCACTCCCGGATGAGCAGTTCTTC	CASSSLPDEQFF